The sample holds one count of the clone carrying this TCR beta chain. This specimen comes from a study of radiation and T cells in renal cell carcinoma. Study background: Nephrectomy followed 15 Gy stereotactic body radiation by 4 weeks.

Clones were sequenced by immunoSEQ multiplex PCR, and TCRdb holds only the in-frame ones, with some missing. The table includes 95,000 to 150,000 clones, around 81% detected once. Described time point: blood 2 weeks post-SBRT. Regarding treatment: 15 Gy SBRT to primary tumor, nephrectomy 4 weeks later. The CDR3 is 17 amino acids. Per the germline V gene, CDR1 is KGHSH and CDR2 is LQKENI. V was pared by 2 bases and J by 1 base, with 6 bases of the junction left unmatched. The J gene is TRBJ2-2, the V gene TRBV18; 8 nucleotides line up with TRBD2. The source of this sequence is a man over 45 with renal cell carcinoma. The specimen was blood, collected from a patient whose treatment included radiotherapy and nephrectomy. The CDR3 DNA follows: TGTGCCAGCTCACCATTGGTCCTAGCGGGGAACACCGGGGAGCTGTTTTTT. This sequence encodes CASSPLVLAGNTGELFF.